This TCR beta chain emerged from a study of cytomegalovirus exposure and HLA in healthy donors. Looking at the study overall: A later analysis reported the 100 to 150 validation repertoires used the same platform as the 550 to 800 first-cohort repertoires. Overall study results and limits: In vitro assays verified that a few CMV-associated chains recognized CMV antigens specifically.

This table comes from immunoSEQ multiplex PCR, and its TCRdb copy is limited to in-frame clones, with some not included. Among 280,000 or so clones listed, over 75% were seen once. The CDR3 sequence is 14 residues long. V lost 4 bases and J lost 1, with 8 bases in between. Per the germline V gene, CDR1 is MNHNS and CDR2 is SASEGT. Donors were drawn from the approximately 130-subject validation cohort, separate from the approximately 700-subject first cohort. Points on this clone: Its cognate antigen is unknown. The same CDR3 is also encoded by other DNA sequences in this sample.

Material for sequencing was PBMCs. This receptor was obtained from a woman aged 18-29 years in good health and CMV-seronegative. This chain uses TRBV6-1 with TRBJ1-3; weak D call: TRBD1 (6 bases). CDR3: CASSAQGSGNTIYF. As DNA, the CDR3 is TGTGCCAGCAGTGCACAGGGTTCTGGAAACACCATATATTTT.